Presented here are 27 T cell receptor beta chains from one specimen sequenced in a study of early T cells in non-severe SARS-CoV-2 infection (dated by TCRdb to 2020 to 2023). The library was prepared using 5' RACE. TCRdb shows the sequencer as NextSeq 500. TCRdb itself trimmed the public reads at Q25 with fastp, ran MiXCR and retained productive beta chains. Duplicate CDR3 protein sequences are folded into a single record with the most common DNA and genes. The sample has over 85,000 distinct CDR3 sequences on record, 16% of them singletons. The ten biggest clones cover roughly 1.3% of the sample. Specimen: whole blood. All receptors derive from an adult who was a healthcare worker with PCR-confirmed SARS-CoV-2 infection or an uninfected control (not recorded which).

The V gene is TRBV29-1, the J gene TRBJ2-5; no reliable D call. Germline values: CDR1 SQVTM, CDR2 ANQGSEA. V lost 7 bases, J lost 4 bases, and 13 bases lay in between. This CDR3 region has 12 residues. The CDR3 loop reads CSATSARETQYF. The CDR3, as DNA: TGCAGCGCTACCAGCGCGAGAGAGACCCAGTACTTC.

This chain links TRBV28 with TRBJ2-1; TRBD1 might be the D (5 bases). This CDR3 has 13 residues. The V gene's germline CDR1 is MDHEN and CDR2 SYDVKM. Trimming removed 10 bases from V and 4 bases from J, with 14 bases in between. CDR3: CAIQDTLYNEQFF. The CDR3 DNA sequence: TGTGCCATACAGGATACCCTTTACAATGAGCAGTTCTTC.

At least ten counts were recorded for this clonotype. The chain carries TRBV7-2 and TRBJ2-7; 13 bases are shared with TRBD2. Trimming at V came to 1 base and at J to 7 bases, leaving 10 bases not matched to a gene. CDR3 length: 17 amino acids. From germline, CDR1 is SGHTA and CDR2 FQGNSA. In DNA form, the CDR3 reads TGTGCCAGCAGCTTAGTTCGGACTAGCGGGAGTCTCGGGGAGCAGTACTTC. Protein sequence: CASSLVRTSGSLGEQYF.

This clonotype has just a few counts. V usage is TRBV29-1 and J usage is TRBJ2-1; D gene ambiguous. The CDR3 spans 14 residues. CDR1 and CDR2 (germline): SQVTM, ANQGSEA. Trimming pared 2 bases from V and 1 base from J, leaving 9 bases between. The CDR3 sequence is CSVELGPSYNEQFF. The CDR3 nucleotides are TGCAGCGTTGAACTAGGCCCTTCCTACAATGAGCAGTTCTTC.

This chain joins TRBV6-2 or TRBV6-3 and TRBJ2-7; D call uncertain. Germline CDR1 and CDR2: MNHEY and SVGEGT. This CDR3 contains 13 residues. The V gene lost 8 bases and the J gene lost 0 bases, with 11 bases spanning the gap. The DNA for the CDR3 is TGTGCCAGCCGAACAGTTCTCTCCTACGAGCAGTACTTC. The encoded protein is CASRTVLSYEQYF.

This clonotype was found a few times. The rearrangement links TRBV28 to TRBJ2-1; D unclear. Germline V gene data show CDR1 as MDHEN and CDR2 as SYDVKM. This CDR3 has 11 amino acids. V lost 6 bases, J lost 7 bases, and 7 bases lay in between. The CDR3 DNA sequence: TGTGCCAGCAGGGAGAGAAATGAGCAGTTCTTC. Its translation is CASRERNEQFF.

The CDR3 sequence: CASSIDGTTYQPQHF. In DNA, the CDR3 is TGTGCCAGTAGTATAGACGGGACCACCTATCAGCCCCAGCATTTT. The chain recombines TRBV19 with TRBJ1-5; D is perhaps TRBD1 (5 bases). The germline CDR1 and CDR2 sequences are LNHDA and SQIVND (reference sequence). The ends were cut back, 0 bases at V and 5 bases at J, with 11 bases in the middle. The CDR3 length is 15 residues.

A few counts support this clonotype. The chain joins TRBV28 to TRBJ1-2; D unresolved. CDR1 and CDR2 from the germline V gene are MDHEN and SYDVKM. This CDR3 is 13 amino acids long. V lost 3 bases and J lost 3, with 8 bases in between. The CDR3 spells CASSFRAYYGYTF. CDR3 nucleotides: TGTGCCAGCAGTTTTAGAGCTTACTATGGCTACACCTTC.

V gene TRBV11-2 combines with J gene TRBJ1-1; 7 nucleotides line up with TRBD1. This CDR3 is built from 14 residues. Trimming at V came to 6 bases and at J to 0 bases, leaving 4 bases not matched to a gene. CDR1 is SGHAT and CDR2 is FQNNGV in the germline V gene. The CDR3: CASRGTAMNTEAFF. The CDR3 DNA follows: TGTGCCAGCAGAGGGACAGCCATGAACACTGAAGCTTTCTTT. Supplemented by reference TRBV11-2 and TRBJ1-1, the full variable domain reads EAGVAQSPRYKIIEKRQSVAFWCNPISGHATLYWYQQILGQGPKLLIQFQNNGVVDDSQLPKDRFSAERLKGVDSTLKIQPAKLEDSAVYLCASRGTAMNTEAFFGQGTRLTVV.

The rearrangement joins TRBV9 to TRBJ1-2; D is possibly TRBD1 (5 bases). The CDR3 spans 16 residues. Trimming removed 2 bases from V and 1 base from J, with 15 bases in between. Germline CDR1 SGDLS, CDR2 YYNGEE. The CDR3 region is CASSVSRTTINYGYTF. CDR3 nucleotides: TGTGCCAGCAGCGTCAGTCGGACAACAATTAACTATGGCTACACCTTC.

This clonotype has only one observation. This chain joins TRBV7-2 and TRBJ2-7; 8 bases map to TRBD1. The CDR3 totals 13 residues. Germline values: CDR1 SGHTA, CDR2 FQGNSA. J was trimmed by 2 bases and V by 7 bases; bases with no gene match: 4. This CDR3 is CASTGQGPYEQYF. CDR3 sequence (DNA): TGTGCCAGCACCGGACAGGGACCCTACGAGCAGTACTTC. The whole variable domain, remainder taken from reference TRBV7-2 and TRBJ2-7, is GAGVSQSPSNKVTEKGKDVELRCDPISGHTALYWYRQSLGQGLEFLIYFQGNSAPDKSGLPSDRFSAERTGGSVSTLTIQRTQQEDSAVYLCASTGQGPYEQYFGPGTRLTVT.

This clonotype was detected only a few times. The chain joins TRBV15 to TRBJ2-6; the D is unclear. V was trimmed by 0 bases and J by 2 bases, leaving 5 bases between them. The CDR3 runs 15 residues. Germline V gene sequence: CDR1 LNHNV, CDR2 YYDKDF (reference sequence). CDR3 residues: CATSRDDAGANVLTF. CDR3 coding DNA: TGTGCCACCAGCAGAGATGATGCTGGGGCCAACGTCCTGACTTTC.

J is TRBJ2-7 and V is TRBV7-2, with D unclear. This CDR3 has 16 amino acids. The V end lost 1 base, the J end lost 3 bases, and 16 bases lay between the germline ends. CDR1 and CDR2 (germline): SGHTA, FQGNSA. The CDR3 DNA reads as TGTGCCAGCAGCTTAGAAGGGATTCGTCAAGGCTACGAGCAGTACTTC. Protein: CASSLEGIRQGYEQYF.

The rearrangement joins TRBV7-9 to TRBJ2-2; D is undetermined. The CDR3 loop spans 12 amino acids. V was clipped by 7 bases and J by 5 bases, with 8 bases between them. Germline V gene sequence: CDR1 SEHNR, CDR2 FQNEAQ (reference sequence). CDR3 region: CASTTHTGELFF. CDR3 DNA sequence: TGTGCCAGCACCACACATACCGGGGAGCTGTTTTTT.

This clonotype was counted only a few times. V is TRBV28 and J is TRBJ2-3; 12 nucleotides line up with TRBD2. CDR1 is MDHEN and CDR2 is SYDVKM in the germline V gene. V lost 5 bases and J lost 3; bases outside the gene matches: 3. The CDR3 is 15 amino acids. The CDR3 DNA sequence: TGTGCCAGCAGTCATACTAGCGGGAGGACAGATACGCAGTATTTT. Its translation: CASSHTSGRTDTQYF.

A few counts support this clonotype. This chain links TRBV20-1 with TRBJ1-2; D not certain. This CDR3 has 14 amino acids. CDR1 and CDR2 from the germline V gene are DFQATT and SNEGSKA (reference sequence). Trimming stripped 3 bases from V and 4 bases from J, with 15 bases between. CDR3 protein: CSARNLNQGYGYTF. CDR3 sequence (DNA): TGCAGTGCTAGGAATCTTAACCAAGGCTATGGCTACACCTTC.

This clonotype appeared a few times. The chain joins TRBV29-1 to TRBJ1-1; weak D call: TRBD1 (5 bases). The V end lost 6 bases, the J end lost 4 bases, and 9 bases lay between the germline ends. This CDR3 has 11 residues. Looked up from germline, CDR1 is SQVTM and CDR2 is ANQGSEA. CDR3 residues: CSVLGATEAFF. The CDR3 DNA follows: TGCAGCGTCTTAGGGGCCACTGAAGCTTTCTTT.

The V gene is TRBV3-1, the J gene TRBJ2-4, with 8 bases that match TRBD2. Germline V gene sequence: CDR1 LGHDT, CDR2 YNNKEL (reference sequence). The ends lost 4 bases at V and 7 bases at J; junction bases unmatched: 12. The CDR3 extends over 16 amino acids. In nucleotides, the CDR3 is TGTGCCAGCAGCCTCCTGACAGCGGGAGAGGGGAACATTCAGTACTTC. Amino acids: CASSLLTAGEGNIQYF.

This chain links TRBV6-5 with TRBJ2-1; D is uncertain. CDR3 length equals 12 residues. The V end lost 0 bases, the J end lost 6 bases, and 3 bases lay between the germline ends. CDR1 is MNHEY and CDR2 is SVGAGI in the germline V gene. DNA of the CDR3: TGTGCCAGCAGTTACTCTTCCAATGAGCAGTTCTTC. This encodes CASSYSSNEQFF.

Here the CDR3 reads CSAPLRVMNPGHEQFF. Here the CDR3 DNA reads TGCAGCGCGCCCCTCCGGGTAATGAATCCCGGGCATGAGCAGTTCTTC. The chain combines TRBV29-1 with TRBJ2-1; D call uncertain. Germline V CDR1 and CDR2: SQVTM, ANQGSEA. There are 16 residues in the CDR3. The V gene lost 7 bases and the J gene lost 8 bases, with 27 bases spanning the gap.

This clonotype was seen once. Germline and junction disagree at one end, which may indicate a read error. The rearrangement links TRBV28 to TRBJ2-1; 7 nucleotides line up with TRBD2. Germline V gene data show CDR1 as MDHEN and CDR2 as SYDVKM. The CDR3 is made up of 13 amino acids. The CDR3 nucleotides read TGTGCCAGCAGTTTAGGCCGGGGGGTTGAGCAGTCCTTC. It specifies CASSLGRGVEQSF.

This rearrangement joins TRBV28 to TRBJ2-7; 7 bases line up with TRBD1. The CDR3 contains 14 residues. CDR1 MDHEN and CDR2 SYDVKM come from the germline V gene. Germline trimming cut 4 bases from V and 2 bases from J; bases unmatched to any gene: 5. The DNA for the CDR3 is TGTGCCAGCAGTTCCGGGACAGTCACCTACGAGCAGTACTTC. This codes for CASSSGTVTYEQYF.

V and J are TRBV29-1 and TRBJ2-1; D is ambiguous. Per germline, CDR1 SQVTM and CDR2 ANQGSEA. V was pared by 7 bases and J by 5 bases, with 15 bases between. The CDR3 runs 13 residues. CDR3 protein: CSGADGRNNEQFF. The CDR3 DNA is TGCAGCGGTGCCGACGGAAGGAACAATGAGCAGTTCTTC.

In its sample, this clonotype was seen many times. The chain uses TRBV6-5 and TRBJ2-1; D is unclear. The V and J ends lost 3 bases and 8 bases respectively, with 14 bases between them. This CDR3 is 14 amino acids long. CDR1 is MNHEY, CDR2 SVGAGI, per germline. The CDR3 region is CASSYIGSIYEQFF. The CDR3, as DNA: TGTGCCAGCAGTTATATAGGTAGTATCTATGAGCAGTTCTTC.

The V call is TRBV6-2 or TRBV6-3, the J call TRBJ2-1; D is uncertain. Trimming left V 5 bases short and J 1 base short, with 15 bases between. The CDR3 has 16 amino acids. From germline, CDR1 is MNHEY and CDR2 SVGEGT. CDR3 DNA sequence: TGTGCCAGCAGTACCGGACGAAAGGGTTCCTACAATGAGCAGTTCTTC. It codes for CASSTGRKGSYNEQFF.

For the CDR3, the DNA is TGTGCCAGCAGATATACAGGGGCGGATCAGCCCCAGCATTTT. As protein: CASRYTGADQPQHF. The V call is TRBV12-3 or TRBV12-4, the J call TRBJ1-5, with 7 bases identical to TRBD1. V shed 6 bases, J shed 5 bases, and the junction held 7 bases outside the gene matches. The CDR3 is 14 residues long.

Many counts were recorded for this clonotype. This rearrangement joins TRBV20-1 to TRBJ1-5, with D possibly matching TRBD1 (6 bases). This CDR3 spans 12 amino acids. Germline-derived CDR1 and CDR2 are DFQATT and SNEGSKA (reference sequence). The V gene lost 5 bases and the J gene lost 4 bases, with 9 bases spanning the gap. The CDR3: CSAYTGNQPQHF. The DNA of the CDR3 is TGCAGTGCTTACACAGGGAATCAGCCCCAGCATTTT.